This T cell receptor (beta chain) was recovered during a study of blood T cell repertoires in COVID-19. The wider study: In each case, the material was cDNA or gDNA derived from T cells, B-cell-depleted T cells, or PBMCs.

Seattle enrolled patients during active infection and tracked them longitudinally. This clone came up a few times. In the original workflow: Estimation of nucleated cell counts was performed using reference gene primer amplification. The protocol was immunoSEQ multiplex PCR, while the TCRdb copy is restricted to in-frame clones and leaves out a portion. V, J and clone size reflect that table, while D and trimming were determined from the DNA. The data contain 65,000 to 90,000 clones, roughly four fifths of them seen just once; the ten biggest clones take up around 2.3%. The receptor comes from a man aged 70 or older with COVID-19, enrolled during active disease. Input material: peripheral blood.

The CDR3 nucleotides read TGTGCCTGGAGTCTTTCCCGAGGGAACTATGGCTACACCTTC. Residues: CAWSLSRGNYGYTF. This rearrangement joins TRBV30 to TRBJ1-2; D gene unclear. CDR1 is GTSNPN and CDR2 is SVGIG in the germline V gene (reference sequence). The ends were cut back, 2 bases at V and 2 bases at J, with 12 bases in the middle. The length of the CDR3 is 14 residues.